The text below deals with one TCR beta chain. Primers: 60 Vbeta forward and 13 Jbeta reverse. Assay: immunoSEQ multiplex PCR; the TCRdb copy retains only in-frame clones and omits some. The sample lists about 130,000 clones, approximately 83% occurring once. The sample originates from a study of cytomegalovirus exposure and HLA in healthy donors. The germline V gene has CDR1 LNHDA and CDR2 SQIVND (reference sequence). Trimming removed 1 base from V and 0 bases from J, with 7 bases in between. The CDR3 totals 15 residues. This chain connects TRBV19 to TRBJ1-5; no clear D gene. The sequencing sample was made of PBMCs. The TCR originated in a man aged 35 to 55 in good health and CMV-seronegative. CDR3 sequence (DNA): TGTGCCAGTAGTATAGCCGTTTATAGCAATCAGCCCCAGCATTTT. Its translation: CASSIAVYSNQPQHF. Full variable domain (missing parts from reference TRBV19 and TRBJ1-5): DGGITQSPKYLFRKEGQNVTLSCEQNLNHDAMYWYRQDPGQGLRLIYYSQIVNDFQKGDIAEGYSVSREKKESFPLTVTSAQKNPTAFYLCASSIAVYSNQPQHFGDGTRLSIL.